Shown below are 20 T cell receptor beta chains from a single sample sequenced in a study of chemoradiotherapy in HPV16-positive cancers. Assay used: immunoSEQ multiplex PCR; TCRdb lists only in-frame clones, some missing. The profile shows about 15,000 clones, under 95% of them singletons. The input for sequencing was blood, taken from a patient who underwent chemoradiotherapy. Receptor source: a human donor with HPV-associated anogenital cancer.

This clone was observed a single time. This chain uses TRBV6-1 with TRBJ1-2; D perhaps matches TRBD1 (6 bases). V was trimmed by 2 bases and J by 8 bases, leaving 12 bases between them. The CDR3 extends over 13 amino acids. Looked up from germline, CDR1 is MNHNS and CDR2 is SASEGT. The CDR3 DNA follows: TGTGCCAGCAGTGAACAGGGGATGAGGGGCTACACCTTC. This encodes CASSEQGMRGYTF.

The chain joins TRBV27 to TRBJ2-7; 7 bases are shared with TRBD2. Germline V gene lookup returns CDR1 MNHEY and CDR2 SMNVEV (reference sequence). Trimming at V came to 6 bases and at J to 5 bases, leaving 10 bases not matched to a gene. This CDR3 is 14 amino acids long. DNA of the CDR3: TGTGCCAGCAGCCCAACACGGGGGGAAGACGAGCAGTACTTC. This gives the protein CASSPTRGEDEQYF.

This clone was observed a few times. The chain joins TRBV29-1 to TRBJ1-1; tentatively, D is TRBD1 (5 bases). This CDR3 is built from 10 residues. V gave up 5 bases and J gave up 7 bases, with 8 bases separating them. CDR1 is SQVTM, CDR2 ANQGSEA, per germline. The CDR3 protein is CSVFQGEAFF. CDR3 in DNA: TGCAGCGTTTTCCAGGGTGAAGCTTTCTTT. Using reference TRBV29-1 and TRBJ1-1 for the parts outside the CDR3, the full variable domain is SAVISQKPSRDICQRGTSLTIQCQVDSQVTMMFWYRQQPGQSLTLIATANQGSEATYESGFVIDKFPISRPNLTFSTLTVSNMSPEDSSIYLCSVFQGEAFFGQGTRLTVV.

The genes are TRBV27 and TRBJ1-6, with D perhaps matching TRBD1 (6 bases). The germline V gene encodes CDR1 MNHEY and CDR2 SMNVEV (reference sequence). The ends were cut back, 0 bases at V and 9 bases at J, with 12 bases in the middle. CDR3 length: 15 residues. CDR3 nucleotides: TGTGCCAGCAGTTTATCGCAGGGGCCGGGTTCACCCCTCCACTTT. This sequence encodes CASSLSQGPGSPLHF.

The rearrangement links TRBV5-4 to TRBJ1-2; TRBD1 agrees at 10 bases. CDR1 and CDR2 from the germline V gene are SGHNT and YYREEE (reference sequence). Germline trimming cut 4 bases from V and 8 bases from J; bases unmatched to any gene: 5. The CDR3 loop spans 13 amino acids. The CDR3 is CASSRQGAWGYTF. The CDR3 DNA follows: TGTGCCAGCAGCCGACAGGGGGCGTGGGGCTACACCTTC.

The chain links TRBV19 to TRBJ1-1; 7 bases align to TRBD1. Trimming at V came to 5 bases and at J to 4 bases, leaving 7 bases not matched to a gene. The CDR3 loop spans 14 amino acids. Germline V gene lookup returns CDR1 LNHDA and CDR2 SQIVND (reference sequence). The CDR3 nucleotides read TGTGCCAGTAGTGAGCCGGGACAGACCACTGAAGCTTTCTTT. It codes for CASSEPGQTTEAFF.

The DNA for the CDR3 is TGCGCCAGCAGCCAGGGACAGGGCTATGGCTACACCTTC. It specifies CASSQGQGYGYTF. The chain carries TRBV5-1 and TRBJ1-2, with TRBD1 matching over 9 bases. Germline CDR1 is SGHRS and CDR2 is YFSETQ. Unmatched junction bases numbered 2, after V lost 4 bases and J lost 4 bases. The CDR3 spans 13 residues.

In nucleotides, the CDR3 is TGTGCCAGCAGCTCCTTAGCGACCGGGAAGACCCAGTACTTC. This encodes CASSSLATGKTQYF. The J gene is TRBJ2-5, the V gene TRBV5-6; D may be TRBD2 (5 bases). The CDR3 is 14 amino acids. Germline CDR1 is SGHDT and CDR2 is YYEEEE. Trimming left V 3 bases short and J 6 bases short, with 15 bases between.

The chain uses TRBV30 and TRBJ2-5, with D possibly TRBD1 on 5 matching bases. Germline V gives CDR1 GTSNPN, CDR2 SVGIG (reference sequence). This CDR3 has 16 amino acids. V was pared by 0 bases and J by 0 bases, with 14 bases between. This CDR3 reads CAWSVRQITYQETQYF. In DNA, the CDR3 is TGTGCCTGGAGTGTACGACAGATCACCTACCAAGAGACCCAGTACTTC.

This clone was detected only once. The rearrangement links TRBV9 to TRBJ1-2; D call uncertain. Looked up from germline, CDR1 is SGDLS and CDR2 is YYNGEE. The germline V and J ends were trimmed by 4 bases and 4 bases, with 17 bases remaining between them. The CDR3 is made up of 15 amino acids. CDR3 sequence (DNA): TGTGCCAGCAGCCCGCAAGGGAACACCATCTATGGCTACACCTTC. Translated: CASSPQGNTIYGYTF.

V gene TRBV4-2 combines with J gene TRBJ1-5; D might be TRBD1 (5 bases). The CDR3 extends over 15 amino acids. V lost 0 bases to trimming and J lost 3 bases, with 9 bases between them. CDR1 is LGHNA, CDR2 YNFKEQ, per germline. As DNA, the CDR3 is TGTGCCAGCAGCCAAGAATGGGGGTCCAATCAGCCCCAGCATTTT. Its protein is CASSQEWGSNQPQHF.

V gene TRBV29-1 combines with J gene TRBJ1-2, with 9 bases lining up with TRBD1. The CDR3 runs to 14 residues. Losses at the gene ends were 0 bases for V and 7 bases for J; bases not matched to a gene: 6. Germline V gene sequence: CDR1 SQVTM, CDR2 ANQGSEA. The CDR3 DNA reads TGCAGCGTTGAAGATTGGGGACAGGGACTTGGCTACACCTTC. Translating it yields CSVEDWGQGLGYTF.

The rearrangement joins TRBV11-2 to TRBJ2-2; 12 bases line up with TRBD2. The CDR3 spans 17 residues. The V gene's germline CDR1 is SGHAT and CDR2 FQNNGV. With V trimmed by 1 base and J by 5 bases, 5 bases remained unmatched. CDR3 nucleotides: TGTGCCAGCAGCTTAGGGACTAGCGGGATTCGAACCGGGGAGCTGTTTTTT. Translation: CASSLGTSGIRTGELFF. The whole variable domain, filled in from reference TRBV11-2 and TRBJ2-2, reads EAGVAQSPRYKIIEKRQSVAFWCNPISGHATLYWYQQILGQGPKLLIQFQNNGVVDDSQLPKDRFSAERLKGVDSTLKIQPAKLEDSAVYLCASSLGTSGIRTGELFFGEGSRLTVL.

V is TRBV19 and J is TRBJ2-3, with D uncertain. Germline assignment: CDR1 LNHDA and CDR2 SQIVND (reference sequence). Deletions cut 10 bases from V and 4 bases from J, with 9 bases between. The CDR3 spans 11 residues. The CDR3 DNA reads TGTGCCACGGATCTAGCAGATACGCAGTATTTT. It specifies CATDLADTQYF.

This chain links TRBV19 with TRBJ1-1, with unresolved D. Germline V gene sequence: CDR1 LNHDA, CDR2 SQIVND (reference sequence). This CDR3 region has 14 residues. Trimming removed 5 bases from V and 0 bases from J, with 10 bases in between. The CDR3 DNA follows: TGTGCCAGTAGTTTGTGGAGTATGAACACTGAAGCTTTCTTT. Encoded protein: CASSLWSMNTEAFF. Using reference TRBV19 and TRBJ1-1 for the parts outside the CDR3, the full variable domain is DGGITQSPKYLFRKEGQNVTLSCEQNLNHDAMYWYRQDPGQGLRLIYYSQIVNDFQKGDIAEGYSVSREKKESFPLTVTSAQKNPTAFYLCASSLWSMNTEAFFGQGTRLTVV.

The chain carries TRBV7-9 and TRBJ2-7; TRBD2 matches 7 bases. The CDR3 is made up of 15 amino acids. V trimming: 4 bases; J trimming: 3 bases; junction bases outside the gene matches: 9. Germline assignment: CDR1 SEHNR and CDR2 FQNEAQ (reference sequence). CDR3 in amino acids: CASSSNAGVIYEQYF. The CDR3 nucleotides read TGTGCCAGCAGCTCGAATGCGGGGGTGATCTACGAGCAGTACTTC.

The V call is TRBV11-3, the J call TRBJ1-1; TRBD1 might be the D (5 bases). CDR3 length: 12 residues. The V end was cut by 7 bases, the J end by 6 bases, with 12 bases between. Germline V gene data show CDR1 as SGHNT and CDR2 as YENEEA. The chain's CDR3 is CASTIRDAEAFF. The CDR3 region has the DNA TGTGCCAGCACCATCAGGGACGCTGAAGCTTTCTTT.

The CDR3 coding sequence is TGCAGCGTTGGAGCAAGCGGGGGGCCCCGCGGGGAGACCCAGTACTTC. Translation gives CSVGASGGPRGETQYF. The chain recombines TRBV29-1 with TRBJ2-5, with 9 bases that match TRBD2. Germline lookup yields CDR1 SQVTM and CDR2 ANQGSEA. V lost 4 bases and J lost 5; bases outside the gene matches: 14. This CDR3 comprises 16 residues.

This clone has only one observation. V usage is TRBV19 and J usage is TRBJ2-5; TRBD2 might be the D (5 bases). The CDR3 spans 13 residues. V lost 2 bases and J 5 bases, leaving 9 bases between the germline ends. The germline V gene encodes CDR1 LNHDA and CDR2 SQIVND (reference sequence). The CDR3 bases are TGTGCCAGTAGTATATTGGGAGCCGAGACCCAGTACTTC. As protein: CASSILGAETQYF.

The V call is TRBV5-8, the J call TRBJ1-6, with 12 bases that match TRBD1. After removal of 3 bases from V and 9 bases from J, the junction contained 10 bases not matched to a gene. CDR1 is SGHTS, CDR2 YDEGEE, per germline. The CDR3 has 17 residues. CDR3 amino acids: CASSYNRDRGRISPLHF. The DNA for the CDR3 is TGTGCCAGCAGCTACAACCGGGACAGGGGGCGAATTTCACCCCTCCACTTT.